This T cell receptor beta chain was profiled in a study of cytomegalovirus exposure and HLA in healthy donors. Whole-study findings and limits: The productive fraction for most TCR beta V segments was about 90% or about 30% in an earlier analysis. Sequencing likely caused a cluster of highly shared sequence variants. In a later analysis, the majority of CMV-associated beta chains seemingly showed HLA restriction.

The primer mix had 60 Vbeta and 13 Jbeta primers. Clones were read by immunoSEQ multiplex PCR, and TCRdb kept only the in-frame ones, dropping some. The data hold over 150,000 clones, with roughly 78% observed a single time. As to this clone: Its antigen is as yet unknown.

The germline gives CDR1 SGHDN, CDR2 FVKESK. V was trimmed by 0 bases and J by 5 bases, leaving 16 bases between them. This CDR3 contains 16 residues. Sample: PBMCs. The clonotype was recovered from a woman aged 45-65 years in good health and CMV-seropositive. This rearrangement joins TRBV14 to TRBJ2-5, with D uncertain. The CDR3 DNA reads TGTGCCAGCAGCCAAGATTCTACGGGTTTTAGGGAGACCCAGTACTTC. Its translation is CASSQDSTGFRETQYF.